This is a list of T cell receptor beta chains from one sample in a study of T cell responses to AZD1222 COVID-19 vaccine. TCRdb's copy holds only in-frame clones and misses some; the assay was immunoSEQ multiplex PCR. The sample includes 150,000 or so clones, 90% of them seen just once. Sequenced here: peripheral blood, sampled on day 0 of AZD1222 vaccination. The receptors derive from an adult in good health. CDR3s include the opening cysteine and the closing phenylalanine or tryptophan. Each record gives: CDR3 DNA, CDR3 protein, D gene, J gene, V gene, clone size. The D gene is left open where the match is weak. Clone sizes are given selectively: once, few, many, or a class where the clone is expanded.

CDR3nt: TGTGCCAGCTCACCTTCAGGGGGCTCTGTCACAGATACGCAGTATTTT; CDR3aa: CASSPSGGSVTDTQYF; d_gene: TRBD1; j_gene: TRBJ2-3; v_gene: TRBV18; abundance: -
CDR3nt: TGTGCCACCAGCTTAGCGGGACTCGAAATCTATGGCTACACCTTC; CDR3aa: CATSLAGLEIYGYTF; d_gene: -; j_gene: TRBJ1-2; v_gene: TRBV15; abundance: -
CDR3nt: TGTGCCAGTAGTGACAGGGAGAGTTCACCCCTCCACTTT; CDR3aa: CASSDRESSPLHF; d_gene: TRBD1; j_gene: TRBJ1-6; v_gene: TRBV19; abundance: -
CDR3nt: TGTGCCAGTAGTAGATCAGCGGGGGGGGAGACCCAGTACTTC; CDR3aa: CASSRSAGGETQYF; d_gene: TRBD2; j_gene: TRBJ2-5; v_gene: TRBV19; abundance: -
CDR3nt: TGTGCCAGCAGTGAATTGGACGCTCGATACACCATATATTTT; CDR3aa: CASSELDARYTIYF; d_gene: -; j_gene: TRBJ1-3; v_gene: TRBV6-1; abundance: once
CDR3nt: TGTGCCAGCACTGCCGACAGGGATGGAAACACCATATATTTT; CDR3aa: CASTADRDGNTIYF; d_gene: TRBD1; j_gene: TRBJ1-3; v_gene: TRBV6-5; abundance: -
CDR3nt: TGCAGCGTCGGACTAGCGATTGAGACCCAGTACTTC; CDR3aa: CSVGLAIETQYF; d_gene: TRBD2; j_gene: TRBJ2-5; v_gene: TRBV29-1; abundance: -
CDR3nt: TGTGCCAGCAGTCTTACTGGGACAGGGTCCCAGGGAGGCTTTGGCTACACCTTC; CDR3aa: CASSLTGTGSQGGFGYTF; d_gene: TRBD1; j_gene: TRBJ1-2; v_gene: TRBV2; abundance: -
CDR3nt: TGCGCCAGCAGCTTGGCAGGGTTCCAAGAGACCCAGTACTTC; CDR3aa: CASSLAGFQETQYF; d_gene: -; j_gene: TRBJ2-5; v_gene: TRBV5-1; abundance: -
CDR3nt: TGTGCCAGCAGCTTAGGGGTATTGAACACTGAAGCTTTCTTT; CDR3aa: CASSLGVLNTEAFF; d_gene: -; j_gene: TRBJ1-1; v_gene: TRBV7-8; abundance: -
CDR3nt: TGCGCCAGCAGGTCCGCGAGGGGCACCTACAATGAGCAGTTCTTC; CDR3aa: CASRSARGTYNEQFF; d_gene: -; j_gene: TRBJ2-1; v_gene: TRBV5-1; abundance: -
CDR3nt: TGTGCCAGCAGTGAACCGGGACAGAATGAAAAACTGTTTTTT; CDR3aa: CASSEPGQNEKLFF; d_gene: TRBD1; j_gene: TRBJ1-4; v_gene: TRBV28; abundance: -
CDR3nt: TGTGCCACCAGCAGAGGGACAGAAGGGCAGCCCCAGCATTTT; CDR3aa: CATSRGTEGQPQHF; d_gene: -; j_gene: TRBJ1-5; v_gene: TRBV15; abundance: -
CDR3nt: TGTGCCAGCAGTTCGACAGGGCCCGATGAAAAACTGTTTTTT; CDR3aa: CASSSTGPDEKLFF; d_gene: TRBD1; j_gene: TRBJ1-4; v_gene: TRBV27; abundance: -
CDR3nt: TGTGCCAGCAGCCGAGAGGGCTCCGGGTATGGCTACACCTTC; CDR3aa: CASSREGSGYGYTF; d_gene: -; j_gene: TRBJ1-2; v_gene: TRBV6-5; abundance: -